What follows are 8 T cell receptor beta chains derived from one specimen sequenced in a study of blood T cell repertoires in COVID-19. Clones were sequenced by immunoSEQ multiplex PCR, and TCRdb holds only the in-frame ones, with some missing. The top ten hold 2% to 2.5% of the sample, which has over 150,000 clones, about 85% seen once. The sample consisted of PBMCs or T cells enriched from blood (not recorded which). The receptors come from a woman aged 25 to 39 who had recovered from COVID-19.

The rearrangement joins TRBV30 to TRBJ1-1; TRBD1 matches at 10 bases. V dropped 0 bases and J dropped 5; count of bases not matched to a gene: 3. The CDR3 consists of 14 residues. Germline V lookup: CDR1 GTSNPN, CDR2 SVGIG (reference sequence). CDR3 nucleotide sequence: TGTGCCTGGAGTGTTGGGGACAGGGGAACTGAAGCTTTCTTT. Its translation: CAWSVGDRGTEAFF.

V gene TRBV3-1 (or the pseudogene TRBV3-2) combines with J gene TRBJ2-7; 8 nucleotides agree with TRBD2. The germline V gene encodes CDR1 LGHDT and CDR2 YNNKEL (reference sequence). V was pared by 1 base and J by 3 bases, with 5 bases of the junction left unmatched. CDR3 size: 15 residues. This chain's CDR3 is CASSQGPGLGYEQYF. The CDR3 DNA reads TGTGCCAGCAGCCAAGGCCCGGGACTAGGCTACGAGCAGTACTTC.

The chain has TRBV18 and TRBJ2-1; D possibly corresponds to TRBD2 (5 bases). V lost 6 bases and J lost 4, with 16 bases in between. The CDR3 sequence is 15 residues long. Germline CDR1 is KGHSH and CDR2 is LQKENI. The CDR3 DNA sequence: TGTGCCAGCTCCCTGGACTTCTCCCCTTACAATGAGCAGTTCTTC. This sequence encodes CASSLDFSPYNEQFF.

V and J are TRBV7-8 and TRBJ1-1; D possibly corresponds to TRBD1 (5 bases). Trimming stripped 2 bases from V and 4 bases from J, with 8 bases between. In germline, CDR1 is SGHVS, CDR2 FQNEAQ. This CDR3 has 13 amino acids. CDR3 sequence (DNA): TGTGCCAGCAGCTTATCCAGGGTCACTGAAGCTTTCTTT. This translates into CASSLSRVTEAFF.

This sequence joins TRBV2 and TRBJ2-5; D possibly corresponds to TRBD2 (5 bases). The CDR3 contains 14 residues. Germline V gives CDR1 SNHLY, CDR2 FYNNEI. Between the trimmed V and J ends, which lost 6 bases and 9 bases, there was a span of 20 bases. The CDR3, as DNA: TGTGCCAGCAGACCCGGGAATAAAGATCGGTCCCAGTACTTC. Encoded protein: CASRPGNKDRSQYF.

The V gene is TRBV7-9, the J gene TRBJ1-3; D call uncertain. The germline V gene encodes CDR1 SEHNR and CDR2 FQNEAQ (reference sequence). V gave up 2 bases and J gave up 0 bases, with 8 bases separating them. The CDR3 is 15 residues long. The CDR3 reads CASSLIYSSGNTIYF. The DNA of the CDR3 is TGTGCCAGCAGCTTAATTTACAGCTCTGGAAACACCATATATTTT.

The gene calls are TRBV6-2 or TRBV6-3 and TRBJ2-1; no firm D call. V was shortened by 4 bases and J by 0 bases, with 13 bases between the two germline ends. Germline CDR1 MNHEY, CDR2 SVGEGT. The CDR3 covers 16 residues. CDR3 coding DNA: TGTGCCAGCAGTTTGTTCCCAGGTTCCTCCTACAATGAGCAGTTCTTC. Translation gives CASSLFPGSSYNEQFF.

In its sample, this clone was seen once. This chain joins TRBV30 and TRBJ2-5; D ambiguous. V was clipped by 7 bases and J by 5 bases, with 20 bases between them. CDR3 length: 14 amino acids. Germline CDR1 reads GTSNPN; CDR2 reads SVGIG (reference sequence). The CDR3 sequence is CAFTYSGFRETQYF. Here the CDR3 DNA reads TGTGCCTTTACTTACTCTGGGTTCAGGGAGACCCAGTACTTC.